The sequence of this T cell receptor beta chain was determined in a study of T cell responses to AZD1222 COVID-19 vaccine. The assay was immunoSEQ multiplex PCR, and TCRdb's table has in-frame clones only and misses some. This table has fewer than 100,000 clones, around 84% appearing once. Germline V gene data show CDR1 as MNHEY and CDR2 as SVGEGT. The CDR3 has 12 amino acids. V dropped 6 bases and J dropped 8 bases, with 13 bases sitting between them. Study-level results: Repertoire samples came only from after the peak T cell response. Vaccine-related CD4 TCRs covered spike, predominating at 160-218 and 743-854.

In the case of this clone: The antigen is undetermined.

The sequence was obtained from an adult in good health. The V and J genes are TRBV6-2 or TRBV6-3 and TRBJ1-2; no clear D. The sequences come from peripheral blood, collected on day 0 of AZD1222 vaccination. CDR3 protein: CASSRSAGGYTF. The CDR3 coding sequence is TGTGCCAGCAGCCGTTCAGCAGGCGGCTACACCTTC.